The text below deals with one T cell receptor (beta chain). Its antigen is undetermined. The CDR3 loop spans 15 amino acids. Trimming took 6 bases from V and 5 from J, leaving 14 bases between them. Germline V CDR1 and CDR2: LNHDA, SQIVND (reference sequence). Healthy donors had no documented immune events, such as infections, while sampled. Here immunoSEQ multiplex PCR was the method, and the copy in TCRdb shows in-frame clones only, minus some. There are approximately 100,000 clones in the sample; around nine tenths occur only once, and about a sixth lies in the top ten. These data originate in a study of identifying expanded T cells in peripheral blood. Overall study findings and caveats: Differentially abundant clones: approximately 1.3 between replicates, around 16 at around 2 weeks, approximately 19 at four. Variance in clone template counts between roughly two-week samples significantly increased with total template count across all healthy donors.

This clonotype originated in a person aged 18 to 69 in good health. Sequenced material: blood. The rearrangement links TRBV19 to TRBJ1-6, with D uncertain. CDR3 sequence reads: CASRWATGNNSPLHF. The CDR3 nucleotides read TGTGCCAGTAGGTGGGCGACGGGGAATAATTCACCCCTCCACTTT.